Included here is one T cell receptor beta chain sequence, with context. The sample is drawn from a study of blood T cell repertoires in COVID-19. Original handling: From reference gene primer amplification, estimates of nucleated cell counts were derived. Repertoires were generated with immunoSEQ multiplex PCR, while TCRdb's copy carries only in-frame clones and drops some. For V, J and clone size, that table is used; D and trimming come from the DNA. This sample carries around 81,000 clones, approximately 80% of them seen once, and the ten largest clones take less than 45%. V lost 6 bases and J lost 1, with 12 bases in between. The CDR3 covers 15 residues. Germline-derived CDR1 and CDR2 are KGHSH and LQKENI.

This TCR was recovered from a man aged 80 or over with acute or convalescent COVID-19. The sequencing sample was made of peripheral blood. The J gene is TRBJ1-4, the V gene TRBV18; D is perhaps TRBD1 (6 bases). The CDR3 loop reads CASSTTGVTNEKLFF. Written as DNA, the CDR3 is TGTGCCAGCTCCACGACAGGTGTAACTAATGAAAAACTGTTTTTT. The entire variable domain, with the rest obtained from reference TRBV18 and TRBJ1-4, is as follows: NAGVMQNPRHLVRRRGQEARLRCSPMKGHSHVYWYRQLPEEGLKFMVYLQKENIIDESGMPKERFSAEFPKEGPSILRIQQVVRGDSAAYFCASSTTGVTNEKLFFGSGTQLSVL.